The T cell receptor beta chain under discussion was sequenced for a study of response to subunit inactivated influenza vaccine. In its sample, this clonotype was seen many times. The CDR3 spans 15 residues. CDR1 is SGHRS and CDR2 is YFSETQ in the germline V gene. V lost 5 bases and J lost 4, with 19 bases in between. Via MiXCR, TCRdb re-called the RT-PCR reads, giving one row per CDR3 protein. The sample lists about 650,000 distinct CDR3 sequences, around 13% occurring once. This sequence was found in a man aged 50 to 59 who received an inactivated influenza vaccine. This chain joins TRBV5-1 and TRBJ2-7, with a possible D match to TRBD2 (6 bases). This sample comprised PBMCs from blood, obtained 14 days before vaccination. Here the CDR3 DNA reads TGCGCCAGCAGACCAGACACGGCCCGGGGGTACGAGCAGTACTTC. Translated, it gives CASRPDTARGYEQYF.